These 30 T cell receptor beta chains share one sample of origin, sequenced in a study of regulatory T cells in long-lasting Graves disease. The TCR beta library used iRepertoire HTBI primers with Arm-PCR amplification of CDR3. TCRdb analysed the multiplex PCR reads with MiXCR anew, one entry per CDR3 protein. Of roughly 400,000 distinct CDR3 sequences in the sample, 21% were seen once. The time point is: persistent/refractory GD, antithyroid drugs over 5 years with positive TRAb. PBMC RNA was the source of the TCR library. Sample: peripheral blood mononuclear cells (PBMCs), taken when the disease was refractory, from a patient treated with antithyroid drugs. The receptor source for this set is a female donor with Graves disease.

This clonotype was observed many times. The junction departs from germline at one end; a sequencing error may be responsible. This chain links TRBV5-1 with TRBJ1-5; D gene uncertain. CDR1 and CDR2 from the germline V gene are SGHRS and YFSETQ. This CDR3 comprises 13 residues. CDR3 region: CASSLGANQPQHF. Here the CDR3 DNA reads TGTGCCAGCAGCCTCGGAGCGAATCAGCCCCAGCATTTT.

This chain links TRBV7-9 with TRBJ1-4; 7 bases fit TRBD1. The CDR3 is 19 residues long. The trim removed 5 bases at V and 2 bases at J, leaving 17 bases unmatched. Germline CDR1 SEHNR, CDR2 FQNEAQ (reference sequence). CDR3 nucleotide sequence: TGTGCCAGCAGCCACTTAGGGACCGGGACAGCCGAGACTAATGAAAAACTGTTTTTT. It codes for CASSHLGTGTAETNEKLFF. The variable domain in full, completed from reference TRBV7-9 and TRBJ1-4, reads DTGVSQNPRHKITKRGQNVTFRCDPISEHNRLYWYRQTLGQGPEFLTYFQNEAQLEKSRLLSDRFSAERPKGSFSTLEIQRTEQGDSAMYLCASSHLGTGTAETNEKLFFGSGTQLSVL.

The chain employs TRBV27 and TRBJ1-5; no reliable D call. CDR3 length: 13 residues. Germline V lookup: CDR1 MNHEY, CDR2 SMNVEV (reference sequence). V lost 4 bases to trimming and J lost 3 bases, with 7 bases between them. The chain's CDR3 is CASSYYTNQPQHF. CDR3 sequence (DNA): TGTGCCAGCAGTTATTACACCAATCAGCCCCAGCATTTT.

V gene TRBV14 combines with J gene TRBJ1-3; 7 nucleotides match TRBD1. Germline assignment: CDR1 SGHDN and CDR2 FVKESK. There are 15 residues in the CDR3. V trimming: 6 bases; J trimming: 2 bases; junction bases outside the gene matches: 7. The CDR3 region is CASSQNRGAGNTIYF. The CDR3 DNA reads TGTGCCAGCAGTCAAAACAGGGGAGCTGGAAACACCATATATTTT.

The rearrangement joins TRBV4-1 to TRBJ2-7; TRBD2 matches at 8 bases. The junction had 14 bases not matched to a gene; V was cut back by 4 bases and J by 3 bases. The CDR3 has 17 residues. Germline-derived CDR1 and CDR2 are MGHRA and YSYEKL. The CDR3 reads CASSPLTGGAVDYEQYF. CDR3 bases: TGCGCCAGCAGCCCCCTTACGGGGGGGGCCGTCGACTACGAGCAGTACTTC.

A few counts support this clonotype. The chain is built from TRBV6-2 or TRBV6-3 and TRBJ1-1; D might be TRBD1 (5 bases). Trimming removed 0 bases from V and 10 bases from J, with 9 bases in between. The CDR3 totals 12 residues. Germline V CDR1 and CDR2: MNHEY, SVGEGT. The CDR3 here is CASSYSGGVAFF. The DNA of the CDR3 is TGTGCCAGCAGTTACTCGGGGGGAGTAGCTTTCTTT.

The chain joins TRBV29-1 to TRBJ2-4; TRBD2 matches 8 bases. Judging by the DNA end, TRBJ2-5 fits better; the J call may be wrong. This CDR3 is built from 15 residues. Germline lookup yields CDR1 SQVTM and CDR2 ANQGSEA. The CDR3 bases are TGCAGCGTTGAAGAAGCGGGAGTATGGCAAGAGACCCAGTACTTC. Its protein product is CSVEEAGVWQETQYF.

The rearrangement uses TRBV7-9 and TRBJ2-7; D is unresolved. In germline, CDR1 is SEHNR, CDR2 FQNEAQ (reference sequence). Trimming took off 5 bases at V and 3 bases at J, with 11 bases between the two ends. The CDR3 spans 13 residues. This CDR3 reads CASSVYAIYEQYF. CDR3 nucleotides: TGTGCCAGCAGCGTCTACGCGATCTACGAGCAGTACTTC.

The table lists this clonotype with many counts. The V gene is TRBV7-8, the J gene TRBJ2-5; the match to TRBD1 covers 9 bases. J was trimmed by 2 bases and V by 8 bases; bases with no gene match: 12. Per germline, CDR1 SGHVS and CDR2 FQNEAQ. The CDR3 runs 16 residues. The CDR3 nucleotides are TGTGCCAGCTGCTCAAGTTTAGGACAGGGGCAAGAGACCCAGTACTTC. Its protein product is CASCSSLGQGQETQYF.

There are a few counts of this clonotype. V is TRBV5-1 and J is TRBJ2-2, with TRBD1 matching over 7 bases. The CDR3 is made up of 16 amino acids. Looked up from germline, CDR1 is SGHRS and CDR2 is YFSETQ. V was clipped by 0 bases and J by 4 bases; unmatched bases: 6. The CDR3 loop reads CASSLGDRESTGELFF. CDR3 sequence (DNA): TGCGCCAGCAGCTTGGGTGACAGGGAATCCACCGGGGAGCTGTTTTTT.

This sequence joins TRBV6-5 and TRBJ2-2; the match to TRBD2 covers 7 bases. Trimming took 0 bases from V and 6 from J; bases not matched to a gene: 1. CDR1 is MNHEY and CDR2 is SVGAGI in the germline V gene. The CDR3 runs to 14 residues. The CDR3 DNA is TGTGCCAGCAGTTACTCAGCGGGGTCCGGGGAGCTGTTTTTT. Protein sequence: CASSYSAGSGELFF.

This clonotype was seen at least ten times. V usage is TRBV6-1 and J usage is TRBJ2-7; TRBD2 might be the D (6 bases). The CDR3 consists of 13 residues. Germline V CDR1 and CDR2: MNHNS, SASEGT. Trimming removed 3 bases from V and 6 bases from J, with 12 bases in between. The CDR3 reads CASSERGQGEQYF. Here the CDR3 DNA reads TGTGCCAGCAGTGAGCGGGGTCAAGGCGAGCAGTACTTC.

This clonotype was observed at least ten times. The chain couples TRBV30 to TRBJ2-7, with TRBD2 matching 7 bases. The germline V gene encodes CDR1 GTSNPN and CDR2 SVGIG (reference sequence). The junction had 7 bases not matched to a gene; V was cut back by 5 bases and J by 0 bases. The CDR3 is 14 residues long. The CDR3 nucleotides read TGTGCCTGGGAACTAGCGAGGAGCTCCTACGAGCAGTACTTC. It yields the protein CAWELARSSYEQYF.

This clonotype was counted at least ten times. The chain has TRBV29-1 and TRBJ2-2; TRBD2 is a possible D gene (6 bases). CDR1 is SQVTM, CDR2 ANQGSEA, per germline. The CDR3 extends over 13 amino acids. The V end was cut by 7 bases, the J end by 6 bases, with 15 bases between. The CDR3 loop is CSGQTSRPGELFF. DNA of the CDR3: TGCAGCGGACAAACTAGCCGACCCGGGGAGCTGTTTTTT.

The chain links TRBV19 to TRBJ2-2; either TRBD1 or TRBD2 may fit D (5 bases each). The V end was cut by 5 bases, the J end by 4 bases, with 11 bases between. CDR3 length: 14 residues. Germline V lookup: CDR1 LNHDA, CDR2 SQIVND (reference sequence). The CDR3 DNA reads as TGTGCCAGTAGTGGGGGACGGCCCACCGGGGAGCTGTTTTTT. This encodes CASSGGRPTGELFF. The full variable domain, completed using reference TRBV19 and TRBJ2-2, is DGGITQSPKYLFRKEGQNVTLSCEQNLNHDAMYWYRQDPGQGLRLIYYSQIVNDFQKGDIAEGYSVSREKKESFPLTVTSAQKNPTAFYLCASSGGRPTGELFFGEGSRLTVL.

The sample holds many counts of this clonotype. This chain joins TRBV28 and TRBJ1-1, with unresolved D. V lost 7 bases to trimming and J lost 1 base, with 10 bases between them. Looked up from germline, CDR1 is MDHEN and CDR2 is SYDVKM. CDR3 length: 13 amino acids. CDR3 in amino acids: CASTGGPNTEAFF. The CDR3 region has the DNA TGTGCCAGCACCGGTGGCCCGAACACTGAAGCTTTCTTT.

This sequence joins TRBV7-2 and TRBJ2-7; 7 bases fit TRBD2. Germline V gene lookup returns CDR1 SGHTA and CDR2 FQGNSA. This CDR3 has 15 residues. V shed 3 bases and J 3 bases; nucleotides not matched to a gene: 8. The CDR3 loop is CASSFGTNGGYEQYF. In DNA, the CDR3 is TGTGCCAGCAGCTTCGGGACTAACGGGGGCTACGAGCAGTACTTC.

This clonotype was recorded at least ten times. This sequence joins TRBV7-9 and TRBJ2-5; 13 positions match TRBD2. Germline values: CDR1 SEHNR, CDR2 FQNEAQ (reference sequence). Trimming took 5 bases from V and 1 from J; bases not matched to a gene: 4. CDR3 size: 16 residues. The CDR3 reads CASSLTSGRVQETQYF. In nucleotides, the CDR3 is TGTGCCAGCAGCCTCACTAGCGGGAGGGTCCAAGAGACCCAGTACTTC.

Of note for this clonotype: A much larger clone sits a single nucleotide away, making a read error possible. V and J are TRBV20-1 and TRBJ1-2, with D possibly being TRBD1 (5 bases). Germline-derived CDR1 and CDR2 are DFQATT and SNEGSKA (reference sequence). This CDR3 has 13 amino acids. CDR3 coding DNA: TGCAGTGCTGAATATTGGGGGGACTATGGCCACACCTTC. Protein: CSAEYWGDYGHTF.

This clonotype has more than one count but fewer than ten. The V call is TRBV6-2 or TRBV6-3, the J call TRBJ1-2, with D maybe TRBD1 (5 bases). In germline, CDR1 is MNHEY, CDR2 SVGEGT. V was trimmed by 0 bases and J by 6 bases, leaving 11 bases between them. The CDR3 is 14 residues long. The chain's CDR3 is CASSYSVEGNGYTF. The CDR3 DNA reads TGTGCCAGCAGTTACTCGGTGGAGGGGAATGGCTACACCTTC.

The chain employs TRBV30 and TRBJ1-4, with a tentative D call TRBD1 (6 bases). The germline gives CDR1 GTSNPN, CDR2 SVGIG (reference sequence). The CDR3 extends over 15 amino acids. Trimming removed 7 bases at V and 4 bases at J, with 19 bases between. CDR3 amino acids: CASSRGRGGNEKLFF. CDR3 coding DNA: TGTGCCTCATCTCGAGGGAGGGGGGGTAATGAAAAACTGTTTTTT.

This clonotype appeared many times. The V call is TRBV28, the J call TRBJ2-7; 10 bases line up with TRBD1. The CDR3 has 15 residues. The ends lost 5 bases at V and 5 bases at J; junction bases unmatched: 9. Germline loops: CDR1 MDHEN, CDR2 SYDVKM. CDR3 protein: CASSTLGQGRNEQYF. The CDR3 region has the DNA TGTGCCAGCAGTACATTGGGACAGGGGCGCAACGAGCAGTACTTC.

The chain is built from TRBV6-1 and TRBJ2-2; D is ambiguous. Trimming took off 8 bases at V and 0 bases at J, with 13 bases between the two ends. Germline CDR1 is MNHNS and CDR2 is SASEGT. The CDR3 extends over 15 amino acids. The CDR3 DNA reads as TGTGCCAGCCTCCGAGGTGCCCCGAACACCGGGGAGCTGTTTTTT. It yields the protein CASLRGAPNTGELFF.

The table lists this clonotype with a few counts. This clone may be a read error of a much larger clone one base away. This chain links TRBV7-3 with TRBJ1-1; D is unresolved. This CDR3 has 13 residues. The germline V gene encodes CDR1 SGHTA and CDR2 FQGTGA. The V end was cut by 6 bases, the J end by 1 base, with 9 bases between. The CDR3 DNA follows: TGTGCCAGCAGTCCCGGATCGAACACTGAAGCTTTCTTT. Its protein is CASSPGSNTEAFF.

This clonotype was counted many times. The chain uses TRBV6-2 or TRBV6-3 and TRBJ2-7; 9 bases are shared with TRBD1. The V and J ends lost 8 bases and 4 bases, in that order; junction bases with no gene match: 15. The CDR3 is 16 residues long. Germline V gene sequence: CDR1 MNHEY, CDR2 SVGEGT. CDR3 DNA sequence: TGTGCCAGCGCCCGGGACAGGGCCTTTGTCGCTTACGAGCAGTACTTC. Translated: CASARDRAFVAYEQYF.

This clonotype has ten or more counts. The chain uses TRBV3-1 and TRBJ2-5; tentatively, D is TRBD1 or TRBD2 (5 bases each). V shed 7 bases and J shed 0 bases, with 18 bases lying between them. The V gene's germline CDR1 is LGHDT and CDR2 YNNKEL (reference sequence). This CDR3 region has 16 residues. The CDR3 protein is CASTPPPGTNQETQYF. The CDR3 DNA is TGTGCCAGCACACCACCCCCGGGGACCAACCAAGAGACCCAGTACTTC.

CDR3 bases: TGTGCCAGCTCACCACCCGGGGCAGTCTATGGCTACACCTTC. It translates to CASSPPGAVYGYTF. The chain recombines TRBV18 with TRBJ1-2; weak D call: TRBD1 (5 bases). The germline gives CDR1 KGHSH, CDR2 LQKENI. Trimming removed 0 bases from V and 4 bases from J, with 9 bases in between. This CDR3 region has 14 residues.

Turning to this clonotype: A much larger clone is a single base away; this may be a read error. The chain joins TRBV12-3 or TRBV12-4 to TRBJ2-2; TRBD2 might be the D (5 bases). The CDR3 runs 14 residues. The CDR3 is CASDSGGNTGEPFF. The CDR3 DNA reads TGTGCCAGTGATTCGGGCGGCAACACCGGGGAGCCGTTTTTT.

This clonotype was counted between two and nine times. The V call is TRBV9, the J call TRBJ2-7, with D tentatively TRBD1 (6 bases). The CDR3 is made up of 15 amino acids. The germline gives CDR1 SGDLS, CDR2 YYNGEE. V dropped 4 bases and J dropped 0 bases, with 14 bases sitting between them. CDR3: CASSPEGDISYEQYF. The CDR3 DNA sequence: TGTGCCAGCAGCCCTGAGGGGGACATCTCCTACGAGCAGTACTTC.

The DNA of the CDR3 is TGCAGTGCGACCGGACTAGCGGCACCCTCCTACAATGAGCAGTTCTTC. It codes for CSATGLAAPSYNEQFF. This chain joins TRBV20-1 and TRBJ2-1; TRBD2 matches at 10 bases. The CDR3 has 16 amino acids. V lost 6 bases, J lost 0 bases, and 8 bases stayed unmatched. Germline V gene data show CDR1 as DFQATT and CDR2 as SNEGSKA (reference sequence).